This T cell receptor beta chain was sequenced for a study of immune reconstitution after stem cell transplant in scleroderma (dated by TCRdb to the late 2010s). Remarks on this clonotype: Its specific antigen is unknown. Since a much larger clone is just one base distant, this may be a read error.

The library relied on RT-PCR. Data came from an Illumina MiSeq. TCRdb's own reprocessing of the public reads used fastp at Q25 and MiXCR and kept productive beta chains. One record per CDR3 amino acid sequence lists the most common genes and DNA. This sample gives about 5,600 distinct CDR3 sequences in total; approximately 8% of them show up just once. The top ten clonotypes cover about 9.4% of the sample. This clonotype originated in a male donor with systemic sclerosis. Sampling was done before or after autologous hematopoietic stem cell transplantation (not recorded which).

In nucleotides, the sequence is TGCAGCGTTGGAGGGATGGGCACAGATACGCAGTATTTT. Its product reads: CSVGGMGTDTQYF. The rearranged segments are TRBV29-1 and TRBJ2-3; TRBD2 is possibly the D segment (5 matching bases). Inclusive of the bounding cysteine and phenylalanine, the CDR3 is 13 residues long. Only CDR3 DNA is held: 39 bases, read in frame from base 1. V is reduced by 4 bases and J by 1 base, leaving a spacing of 9 bases between them. The germline V gene sets CDR1 to SQVTM and CDR2 to ANQGSEA.